The 7 T cell receptor beta chains below come from one sample, sequenced in a study of blood T cell repertoires in COVID-19. Here immunoSEQ multiplex PCR was the method, and the copy in TCRdb shows in-frame clones only, minus some. Of over 400,000 clones listed, less than 90% were seen once; the top ten hold about 8.2%. The sequencing input was peripheral blood. These receptors were collected from a woman between 50 and 59 years old with COVID-19, enrolled during active disease.

This chain joins TRBV28 and TRBJ2-1, with TRBD1 matching 11 bases. Germline assignment: CDR1 MDHEN and CDR2 SYDVKM. This CDR3 is 14 amino acids long. J lost 4 bases, V lost 8 bases, and 4 bases had no gene match. CDR3 protein: CASWGQGEYNEQFF. The CDR3 region has the DNA TGTGCCAGCTGGGGACAGGGGGAGTACAATGAGCAGTTCTTC.

V is TRBV30 and J is TRBJ1-6; 8 nucleotides align to TRBD1. This CDR3 has 12 residues. J was trimmed by 8 bases and V by 3 bases; bases with no gene match: 0. CDR1 and CDR2 from the germline V gene are GTSNPN and SVGIG (reference sequence). CDR3 in amino acids: CAWRTGDSPLHF. CDR3 sequence (DNA): TGTGCCTGGAGGACAGGGGATTCACCCCTCCACTTT.

The CDR3 DNA reads TGTGCCAGCAGCAAATCGGGGGGCGGGGAGACCCAGTACTTC. It codes for CASSKSGGGETQYF. The V call is TRBV28, the J call TRBJ2-5, with D tentatively TRBD2 (7 bases). V was shortened by 6 bases and J by 5 bases, with 16 bases between the two germline ends. Germline CDR1 and CDR2: MDHEN and SYDVKM. The CDR3 totals 14 residues.

The chain joins TRBV9 to TRBJ2-1; 7 bases line up with TRBD1. The CDR3 has 14 residues. Losses at the gene ends were 4 bases for V and 5 bases for J; bases not matched to a gene: 6. The germline CDR1 and CDR2 sequences are SGDLS and YYNGEE. The CDR3 nucleotides are TGTGCCAGCAGCCCCTGGGACAGTAACAATGAGCAGTTCTTC. Protein sequence: CASSPWDSNNEQFF.

As regards this clone: The sample has other DNA sequences that encode this CDR3 too. V is TRBV7-2 and J is TRBJ2-7; D is possibly TRBD1 (5 bases). CDR3 size: 12 residues. V dropped 6 bases and J dropped 4 bases, with 10 bases sitting between them. CDR1 and CDR2 from the germline V gene are SGHTA and FQGNSA. CDR3 loop: CASRRDSYEQYF. For the CDR3, the DNA is TGTGCCAGCAGAAGAGACAGTTACGAGCAGTACTTC.

The J gene is TRBJ1-2, the V gene TRBV3-1 (or the pseudogene TRBV3-2); weak D call: TRBD1 (5 bases). Trimming took off 0 bases at V and 2 bases at J, with 13 bases between the two ends. The CDR3 runs 16 residues. CDR1 is LGHDT and CDR2 is YNNKEL in the germline V gene (reference sequence). The CDR3 sequence is CASSQDLGQDNYGYTF. The CDR3 DNA is TGTGCCAGCAGCCAAGATCTTGGACAAGACAACTATGGCTACACCTTC.

Written as DNA, the CDR3 is TGTGCCTGGAGTGTTTCACTCGGGACAGGGGTCGTGGGTCAGCCCCAGCATTTT. The encoded protein is CAWSVSLGTGVVGQPQHF. The chain combines TRBV30 with TRBJ1-5; 10 positions match TRBD1. Germline CDR1 and CDR2: GTSNPN and SVGIG (reference sequence). This CDR3 spans 18 amino acids. The J segment lost 6 bases and the V segment lost 0 bases, leaving 14 bases of the junction unmatched.